This record looks at one TCR beta chain sequence and its context. Its antigen is unknown. TCRdb reworked the 5' RACE reads into one entry per CDR3 protein, no DNA. The table counts about 160,000 distinct CDR3 sequences; around 18% lies in the top ten. This sample is part of a study of T cells expressing NK-cell markers. Study in general: It was from sorted CD3+CD56+NKG2C+, CD3+CD56+NKG2C- and CD3+CD56-NKG2C+ T cells that TCR beta repertoires came.

CDR1 and CDR2 (germline): SGHRS, YFSETQ. This CDR3 spans 14 amino acids. Points from the study as a whole: Leadership of the CD3+CD56-NKG2C+ fraction also belonged to these clonotypes in several donors.

This TCR derives from a woman between 18 and 69 years old in good health. Sequenced: blood T cells: a sorted CD56 or NKG2C T cell subset, CD4+ or CD8+ T cells, or bulk PBMC T cells (not recorded which). The V and J genes are TRBV5-1 and TRBJ2-1; TCRdb designates TRBD1, a call that cannot be tested without DNA. The CDR3 spells CASSRGQGYDGQFF.